The source of this T cell receptor beta chain is a study of beta chain features in type 1 diabetes. In the study overall: Healthy donors and patients showed comparable age, gender and cell yields. Findings of the study overall: All four CD4+ subsets from Type 1 diabetes patients carried moderately but significantly shorter TCRB CDR3s. In comparison with healthy donors, patients had naive, central memory and Treg TCRB repertoires that appeared more similar. When VDJ junctions were examined, type 1 diabetes patients showed fewer insertions and more deletions. Resolution of whether HLA type affects TCRB rearrangement was not achieved here.

The investigators reverse transcribed all of the isolated RNA, so they sequenced expressed TCRB transcripts. Profiling relied on immunoSEQ multiplex PCR, and the TCRdb table lists in-frame clones only, not all of them. Of under 250,000 clones listed, approximately 15% were seen once; the top ten hold 0.015% to 0.02%. V was shortened by 6 bases and J by 1 base, with 11 bases between the two germline ends. The CDR3 loop spans 14 amino acids. CDR1 is SNHLY, CDR2 FYNNEI, per germline. Regarding this clone: Its antigen is as yet unknown.

The material sequenced was naive CD4+ T cells from blood. This chain joins TRBV2 and TRBJ2-3; D possibly corresponds to TRBD2 (6 bases). The clonotype was recovered from a man aged 25-45 years with type 1 diabetes. CDR3 nucleotide sequence: TGTGCCAGCAGCTTACTAGCCGGCACAGATACGCAGTATTTT. Translating it yields CASSLLAGTDTQYF.